The 14 T cell receptor beta chains below come from one sample, sequenced in a study of identical twins. TCRdb used MiXCR to reprocess the 5' RACE reads, holding one entry per CDR3 protein. Of over 550,000 distinct CDR3 sequences in the sample, about 7% were seen once. The same specimen was also included in a second study, on yellow fever vaccine responses in identical twins.

What was sequenced was PBMCs. The receptors shown here come from a woman under 30 in good health.

This chain uses TRBV11-2 with TRBJ2-7; no reliable D call. V was cut by 2 bases and J by 4 bases, with 12 bases left in between. The CDR3 sequence is 14 residues long. Germline CDR1 and CDR2: SGHAT and FQNNGV. CDR3 residues: CASSLSPTNYEQYV. The CDR3 bases are TGTGCCAGCAGCTTATCCCCCACCAATTACGAGCAGTACGTC.

The chain joins TRBV7-2 to TRBJ2-1, with 9 bases that match TRBD2. V shed 5 bases, J shed 4 bases, and the junction held 9 bases outside the gene matches. Germline assignment: CDR1 SGHTA and CDR2 FQGNSA. The CDR3 contains 16 residues. CDR3 sequence reads: CASSAERAGGYNEQFF. DNA of the CDR3: TGTGCCAGCAGCGCCGAGAGAGCGGGAGGTTACAATGAGCAGTTCTTC.

The CDR3 reads CASSQGVSGRRSTDTQYF. CDR3 bases: TGTGCCAGCAGCCAAGGTGTTAGCGGAAGAAGAAGCACAGATACGCAGTATTTT. The V gene is TRBV3-1, the J gene TRBJ2-3; TRBD2 is a possible D gene (6 bases). Trimming took off 1 base at V and 0 bases at J, with 17 bases between the two ends. CDR1 and CDR2 (germline): LGHDT, YNNKEL (reference sequence). The CDR3 is made up of 18 amino acids.

This chain links TRBV5-5 with TRBJ1-6; a weak D match, TRBD1 (5 bases). Trimming took off 4 bases at V and 12 bases at J, with 23 bases between the two ends. The CDR3 covers 16 residues. Germline-derived CDR1 and CDR2 are SGHKS and YYEKEE (reference sequence). CDR3: CASSHNNHRTWRPLHF. Here the CDR3 DNA reads TGTGCCAGCAGCCACAACAACCACAGGACCTGGAGACCCCTCCACTTT.

This clonotype was picked up many times. The rearrangement joins TRBV5-5 to TRBJ1-1; D perhaps matches TRBD1 (6 bases). In germline, CDR1 is SGHKS, CDR2 YYEKEE (reference sequence). The V end lost 3 bases, the J end lost 8 bases, and 8 bases lay between the germline ends. The CDR3 sequence is 11 residues long. The CDR3 DNA is TGTGCCAGCAGCTGGACAGTCGAAGCTTTCTTT. It is translated as CASSWTVEAFF.

A few counts support this clonotype. V usage is TRBV24-1 and J usage is TRBJ2-1; 8 nucleotides align to TRBD2. The CDR3 is 17 amino acids. Germline assignment: CDR1 KGHDR and CDR2 SFDVKD. Losses at the gene ends were 4 bases for V and 2 bases for J; bases not matched to a gene: 9. The CDR3 nucleotides are TGTGCCACCAGTGACGAAAAGATTAGCGGGACCTACAATGAGCAGTTCTTC. It encodes CATSDEKISGTYNEQFF.

The rearrangement uses TRBV5-1 and TRBJ2-2; maybe TRBD1 (6 bases). Germline V CDR1 and CDR2: SGHRS, YFSETQ. V lost 2 bases and J 7 bases, leaving 15 bases between the germline ends. The CDR3 runs to 15 residues. The CDR3 nucleotides read TGCGCCAGCAGCTTCTCGGCAAGGGGACACGGGGAGCTGTTTTTT. It encodes CASSFSARGHGELFF.

This clonotype has at least ten counts. This sequence joins TRBV5-1 and TRBJ1-1; D gene ambiguous. This CDR3 region has 12 residues. V was trimmed by 5 bases and J by 5 bases, leaving 10 bases between them. Germline V lookup: CDR1 SGHRS, CDR2 YFSETQ. CDR3 protein: CASRAGGTEAFF. Written as DNA, the CDR3 is TGCGCCAGCAGGGCAGGAGGGACTGAAGCTTTCTTT.

The gene calls are TRBV4-1 and TRBJ2-2, with TRBD1 identical over 9 bases. CDR1 is MGHRA and CDR2 is YSYEKL in the germline V gene. V shed 1 base, J shed 2 bases, and the junction held 8 bases outside the gene matches. The CDR3 totals 18 residues. The CDR3 loop is CASSQVAGQGLNTGELFF. The CDR3 region has the DNA TGCGCCAGCAGCCAAGTCGCAGGACAGGGGCTAAACACCGGGGAGCTGTTTTTT.

The V and J genes are TRBV5-1 and TRBJ2-7, with 7 bases matching TRBD1. Trimming took 5 bases from V and 7 from J; bases not matched to a gene: 9. CDR1 SGHRS and CDR2 YFSETQ come from the germline V gene. The CDR3 has 13 residues. CDR3 protein: CASRWTGAQEQYF. The CDR3 DNA reads TGCGCCAGCAGGTGGACAGGCGCCCAGGAGCAGTACTTC.

This clonotype has ten or more counts. This chain connects TRBV12-3 or TRBV12-4 to TRBJ2-2; 7 bases agree with TRBD2. The CDR3 has 15 amino acids. V shed 3 bases and J 6 bases; nucleotides not matched to a gene: 7. The CDR3 sequence is CASSFTSVQAGELFF. The CDR3 nucleotides are TGTGCCAGCAGTTTTACTAGCGTCCAGGCCGGGGAGCTGTTTTTT.

The chain employs TRBV20-1 and TRBJ1-2, with TRBD1 as a possible D gene (5 bases). Looked up from germline, CDR1 is DFQATT and CDR2 is SNEGSKA (reference sequence). The CDR3 covers 13 residues. Trimming removed 7 bases from V and 3 bases from J, with 15 bases in between. For the CDR3, the DNA is TGCAGTGGGGGCGCCTCACACGACTATGGCTACACCTTC. Translated: CSGGASHDYGYTF.

The table lists this clonotype with many counts. The V gene is TRBV12-3 or TRBV12-4, the J gene TRBJ1-6; D is unclear. CDR3 length: 12 amino acids. Trimming took off 6 bases at V and 9 bases at J, with 9 bases between the two ends. This CDR3 is CASREPVSPLHF. In DNA, the CDR3 is TGTGCCAGCAGAGAACCGGTTTCACCCCTCCACTTT.

This clonotype turned up a few times. The rearrangement joins TRBV11-2 to TRBJ2-7; TRBD1 agrees at 7 bases. The CDR3 has 20 residues. Germline-derived CDR1 and CDR2 are SGHAT and FQNNGV. V dropped 4 bases and J dropped 3; count of bases not matched to a gene: 24. The CDR3 DNA follows: TGTGCCAGCAGCTACGTAAACTCCCCCGACAGGGACGAGCGCCGCTACGAGCAGTACGTC. It is translated as CASSYVNSPDRDERRYEQYV.